These T cell receptor beta chains were read from a single sample in a study of blood T cell repertoires in COVID-19. Assay: immunoSEQ multiplex PCR; the TCRdb copy retains only in-frame clones and omits some. Seen here are approximately 130,000 clones, approximately 77% observed once, and the top ten hold over 15%. Sequencing was carried out using peripheral blood. These receptors were obtained from a man at least 80 years old with acute or convalescent COVID-19. The CDR3 runs from the conserved cysteine through the conserved F or W. D genes are given only for firm matches. The size of a clone is reported for some rows only, either as once, few or many, or as a class for expanded clones.

- TRBJ1-1 few TRBV18 TGTGCCAGCTCACCTGAACAGGGAAGGAACACTGAAGCTTTCTTT CASSPEQGRNTEAFF
- TRBJ2-2 - TRBV5-1 TGCGCCAGCAGCCCCAACCTGGGACACCCGAAGAACACCGGGGAGCTGTTTTTT CASSPNLGHPKNTGELFF
TRBD2 TRBJ2-5 - TRBV6-5 TGTGCCAGCAGTTACTCGTCTAGCGGGGGGGGTACCCAGTACTTC CASSYSSSGGGTQYF
TRBD1 TRBJ2-2 - TRBV4-2 TGTGCCAGCAGTCGCAGACGGGTAAAGGACAGGGCGAACACCGGGGAGCTGTTTTTT CASSRRRVKDRANTGELFF
TRBD1 TRBJ2-2 - TRBV10-3 TGTGCCATCAGTGCCTCCCCGGGACAGGGAAACACCGGGGAGCTGTTTTTT CAISASPGQGNTGELFF
- TRBJ1-3 - TRBV19 TGTGCCAGTAGTACCAACTGGGGAAGAGGGTCTGGAAACACCATATATTTT CASSTNWGRGSGNTIYF
TRBD2 TRBJ2-3 - TRBV4-2 TGTGCCAGCAGCCCACAAGCACTAGCGGGGGGGACAGATACGCAGTATTTT CASSPQALAGGTDTQYF
- TRBJ1-3 - TRBV21-1 TGTGCCAGCAGCAAAGTTCACAGCCCACCACCCTCTGGAAACACCATATATTTT CASSKVHSPPPSGNTIYF
TRBD1 TRBJ2-7 - TRBV5-5 TGTGCCAGCAGCTCACAGGGGTACTACGAGCAGTACTTC CASSSQGYYEQYF
- TRBJ1-2 once TRBV5-6 TGTGCCAGCAGCCCAATATCAAAGACATCCACTAACTATGGCTACACCTTC CASSPISKTSTNYGYTF
- TRBJ2-1 - TRBV3-1/TRBV3-2 TGTGCCAGCAGCCAAGCGAGGGCAGGGGGGAATGAGCAGTTCTTC CASSQARAGGNEQFF
- TRBJ1-1 - TRBV3-1/TRBV3-2 TGTGCCAGCTCTAGCAGAGCTATGAACACTGAAGCTTTCTTT CASSSRAMNTEAFF
- TRBJ2-3 - TRBV4-3 TGCGCCAGCAGCCAGTCTCCCTTCACAGATACGCAGTATTTT CASSQSPFTDTQYF
- TRBJ1-4 - TRBV11-2 TGTGCCAGCAGCTTGTGGGGGGCTAATGAAAAACTGTTTTTT CASSLWGANEKLFF
TRBD1 TRBJ2-1 - TRBV7-2 TGTGCCAGCAGCCCGGGACAGATCTACAATGAGCAGTTCTTC CASSPGQIYNEQFF
- TRBJ1-6 few TRBV10-2 TGCGCCACCTCCCAGCAGGGGACCTCACCCCTCCACTTT CATSQQGTSPLHF
- TRBJ2-1 - TRBV15 TGTGCCACCAGCCCTGACCTAGGGAGAATCGATGAGCAGTTCTTC CATSPDLGRIDEQFF
- TRBJ2-3 - TRBV5-4 TGTGCCAGCAGTTTCGGAGGAGTCAGCACAGATACGCAGTATTTT CASSFGGVSTDTQYF
TRBD1 TRBJ1-2 - TRBV5-6 TGTGCCAGCAGCTTACTGGGACAGGGGGAGGGCTACACCTTC CASSLLGQGEGYTF
- TRBJ1-6 - TRBV5-4 TGTGCCAGCAGCCTACGAAGTTTTAATTCACCCCTCCACTTT CASSLRSFNSPLHF
- TRBJ1-3 - TRBV5-4 TGTGCCAGCAGCTCGACGGTGGGGGGTGGAAACACCATATATTTT CASSSTVGGGNTIYF
- TRBJ1-3 - TRBV20-1 TGCAGTGCTAGAGTGAGGTACACCATATATTTT CSARVRYTIYF
TRBD2 TRBJ2-7 - TRBV19 TGTGCCAGTAGTAGGGGACTAGACTCCTACGAGCAGTACTTC CASSRGLDSYEQYF
TRBD1 TRBJ2-6 few TRBV27 TGTGCCAGCAGTTTAAGGCCGGACAGGGCTGGGGCCAACGTCCTGACTTTC CASSLRPDRAGANVLTF
- TRBJ1-4 - TRBV6-5 TGTGCCAGCTCAGGGGTCGGCTTAAATGAAAAACTGTTTTTT CASSGVGLNEKLFF
- TRBJ2-1 - TRBV6-5 TGTGCCAGCAGTTACGGGGTCAGGGGCTCCTACAATGAGCAGTTCTTC CASSYGVRGSYNEQFF
- TRBJ1-1 - TRBV7-9 TGTGCCAGCAGCTTAGGACCCGGGACAACTGAAGCTTTCTTT CASSLGPGTTEAFF
- TRBJ2-6 many TRBV4-1 TGCGCCAGCAGCCAATCCTCGGGGCAGGGGTTCTCTGGGGCCAACGTCCTGACTTTC CASSQSSGQGFSGANVLTF
- TRBJ2-1 - TRBV5-3 TGTGCCAGAAGCCTGACTTACCATGAGCAGTTCTTC CARSLTYHEQFF
TRBD1 TRBJ2-2 - TRBV5-1 TGCGCCAGCAGCCCACTCCTACCGGGACAGGGGCACGGGGAGCTGTTTTTT CASSPLLPGQGHGELFF
- TRBJ2-5 - TRBV9 TGTGCCAGCAGCTCTGGACAGCCTTACCAAGAGACCCAGTACTTC CASSSGQPYQETQYF
TRBD2 TRBJ2-1 - TRBV7-2 TGTGCCAGCAGCTTCTCTAGCGGGGGGAATAAATTGAATGAGCAGTTCTTC CASSFSSGGNKLNEQFF
- TRBJ2-7 - TRBV15 TGTGCCACCAGCAGGGGGGCCACAGGCTCCTACGAGCAGTACTTC CATSRGATGSYEQYF
- TRBJ2-2 - TRBV5-1 TGCGCCAGCAGCTTGGCGTCCTTTGGACATACGAACACCGGGGAGCTGTTTTTT CASSLASFGHTNTGELFF
- TRBJ2-3 - TRBV9 TGTGCCAGCAGCGTAGCCGGGGGAAGAGGGGATACGCAGTATTTT CASSVAGGRGDTQYF
TRBD1 TRBJ2-1 - TRBV3-1/TRBV3-2 TGTGCCAGCAGCCAACGACAGGGCAACGGTGAGCAGTTCTTC CASSQRQGNGEQFF
TRBD1 TRBJ2-5 - TRBV5-5 TGTGCCAGCAGGGCCGGGACAGGGGACCAAGAGACCCAGTACTTC CASRAGTGDQETQYF
TRBD1 TRBJ2-7 - TRBV19 TGTGCCAGTAGTCCCACGGGACAGTCCTCCTACGAGCAGTACTTC CASSPTGQSSYEQYF
- TRBJ2-3 - TRBV21-1 TGTGCCAGCAGCAAAGGTGCCAGAAAGACAGATACGCAGTATTTT CASSKGARKTDTQYF
TRBD1 TRBJ2-7 few TRBV6-6 TGTGCCAGCATCAAAGGGACAGGGGGATCAGGAGAGCAGTACTTC CASIKGTGGSGEQYF
- TRBJ1-6 - TRBV2 TGTGCCAGCAGTGAAGGAGGGCCAGTTAATTCACCCCTCCACTTT CASSEGGPVNSPLHF
- TRBJ2-3 - TRBV19 TGTGCCAGTAGTATTTATACTAGCACAGATACGCAGTATTTT CASSIYTSTDTQYF
- TRBJ2-7 - TRBV7-9 TGTGCCAGCAGCTCAACAGGTGGGCTCAACGAGCAGTACTTC CASSSTGGLNEQYF
TRBD1 TRBJ1-1 - TRBV5-1 TGCGCCAGCAGCTTGGGTTCGGGACAGGGAGGAACTGAAGCTTTCTTT CASSLGSGQGGTEAFF
- TRBJ2-6 - TRBV3-1/TRBV3-2 TGTGCCAGCAGCCAAGTAGGAGGCAGAAGCTCTGGGGCCAACGTCCTGACTTTC CASSQVGGRSSGANVLTF
- TRBJ2-1 - TRBV5-8 TGTGCCAGCAGCTTAGCTGTAACCTACAATGAGCAGTTCTTC CASSLAVTYNEQFF
TRBD1 TRBJ2-7 - TRBV10-3 TGTGCCATCAGACCACTGACAGGGACACACTACGAGCAGTACTTC CAIRPLTGTHYEQYF
TRBD1 TRBJ2-3 - TRBV7-2 TGTGCCAGCAGCTTGAGGGACAGTCGCACAGATACGCAGTATTTT CASSLRDSRTDTQYF
TRBD1 TRBJ2-5 - TRBV7-3 TGTGCCAGCAGCTTAGGGACAGAAGAGACCCAGTACTTC CASSLGTEETQYF
TRBD1 TRBJ1-6 - TRBV28 TGTGCCAGCAGTTCCACTTATTATGCTCCGGGACAGGAGAATTCACCCCTCCACTTT CASSSTYYAPGQENSPLHF
- TRBJ2-7 - TRBV27 TGTGCCAGCAGTTTTGGACAGCCCCTCTACGAGCAGTACTTC CASSFGQPLYEQYF
- TRBJ2-5 few TRBV3-1/TRBV3-2 TGTGCCAGCAGCCAAGTCCAGGAGACCCAGTACTTC CASSQVQETQYF
TRBD2 TRBJ2-7 - TRBV29-1 TGCAGCGTTGAAGATCAGAGGACTAGCGGGGGGGTGCAGTACTTC CSVEDQRTSGGVQYF
- TRBJ1-4 - TRBV7-9 TGTGCCAGCAGCTTAAGACGTGGGGGCTCGACGGGTAATGAAAAACTGTTTTTT CASSLRRGGSTGNEKLFF
- TRBJ1-6 - TRBV7-9 TGTGCCAGCAGCCCGGTAGGGGGGGTGGTTTCACCCCTCCACTTT CASSPVGGVVSPLHF